Each of the 5 T cell receptor beta chains below was sequenced from the same sample in a study of siplizumab effects on memory and regulatory T cells. TCRdb's copy holds only in-frame clones and misses some; the assay was immunoSEQ multiplex PCR. The profile shows just over 60,000 clones, around three quarters of them singletons. The material sequenced was memory CD4+ T cells sorted from blood. The receptors were sampled from a human donor in good health.

The V and J genes are TRBV10-3 and TRBJ2-5; TRBD1 matches at 8 bases. V lost 0 bases and J lost 4; bases outside the gene matches: 13. The CDR3 has 18 amino acids. Per the germline V gene, CDR1 is ENHRY and CDR2 is SYGVKD. The CDR3 DNA sequence: TGTGCCATCAGTGAGTCCACCTCCGGGACAGGCTACGGAGAGACCCAGTACTTC. Its protein product is CAISESTSGTGYGETQYF.

This clone was observed a single time. The chain couples TRBV4-2 to TRBJ2-5, with a possible D match to TRBD1 (6 bases). Germline CDR1 LGHNA, CDR2 YNFKEQ. The CDR3 has 13 amino acids. V lost 3 bases, J lost 5 bases, and 10 bases lay in between. The CDR3 DNA sequence: TGTGCCAGCAGCCAGGGGGCGGTGGAGACCCAGTACTTC. It is translated as CASSQGAVETQYF.

The chain employs TRBV7-2 and TRBJ1-1; perhaps TRBD1 as D (6 bases). Germline CDR1 reads SGHTA; CDR2 reads FQGNSA. The CDR3 spans 16 residues. V lost 4 bases to trimming and J lost 1 base, with 16 bases between them. The DNA of the CDR3 is TGTGCCAGCAGCTATAACAGGGTTTCGGCGAACACTGAAGCTTTCTTT. It specifies CASSYNRVSANTEAFF.

V gene TRBV7-3 combines with J gene TRBJ1-2; no clear D gene. There are 15 residues in the CDR3. The V and J ends lost 1 base and 0 bases respectively, with 9 bases between them. Germline V gene lookup returns CDR1 SGHTA and CDR2 FQGTGA. The CDR3 nucleotides are TGTGCCAGCAGCTTAAGGCCGGAAGCTAACTATGGCTACACCTTC. Encoded protein: CASSLRPEANYGYTF.

The rearrangement joins TRBV6-6 to TRBJ2-1; D unresolved. Trimming stripped 2 bases from V and 8 bases from J, with 7 bases between. The CDR3 loop spans 12 amino acids. Germline lookup yields CDR1 MNHNY and CDR2 SVGAGI (reference sequence). The CDR3 protein is CASSYAGDEQFF. In DNA, the CDR3 is TGTGCCAGCAGTTACGCTGGTGATGAGCAGTTCTTC.